This entry lists 27 T cell receptor beta chains sequenced from one sample in a study of cytomegalovirus exposure and HLA in healthy donors. PCR primers comprised 60 Vbeta and 13 Jbeta primers. Method: immunoSEQ multiplex PCR; TCRdb's copy keeps in-frame clones and lacks some. The data show 220,000 or so clones, around 80% seen once. Sequenced material: PBMCs. All receptors come from a male donor in good health and CMV-seronegative.

This clone occurred a few times. The chain combines TRBV10-2 with TRBJ1-1; the D gene is possibly TRBD1 (5 bases). Germline CDR1 is WSHSY and CDR2 is SAAADI. The ends were cut back, 3 bases at V and 4 bases at J, with 9 bases in the middle. The CDR3 has 13 amino acids. As DNA, the CDR3 is TGCGCCAGCAGTGAAGCAGGGCGCACTGAAGCTTTCTTT. Translated: CASSEAGRTEAFF.

The J gene is TRBJ2-1, the V gene TRBV12-5; 11 positions match TRBD2. The CDR3 extends over 15 amino acids. Germline-derived CDR1 and CDR2 are LGHNT and FRNRAP. V shed 5 bases, J shed 5 bases, and the junction held 5 bases outside the gene matches. Written as DNA, the CDR3 is TGTGCTAGTGGTGTGGGACTAGCGGCCCACAATGAGCAGTTCTTC. Translation: CASGVGLAAHNEQFF.

The rearrangement uses TRBV9 and TRBJ2-7; TRBD1 agrees at 9 bases. This CDR3 has 16 residues. Per germline, CDR1 SGDLS and CDR2 YYNGEE. V dropped 0 bases and J dropped 6; count of bases not matched to a gene: 10. CDR3 region: CASSVGGTGPAGEQYF. CDR3 DNA: TGTGCCAGCAGCGTAGGGGGGACAGGGCCCGCGGGCGAGCAGTACTTC.

This chain links TRBV27 with TRBJ1-4; 7 bases align to TRBD1. This CDR3 region has 15 residues. The V segment lost 5 bases and the J segment 8 bases; nucleotides outside the gene matches: 11. The germline V gene has CDR1 MNHEY and CDR2 SMNVEV (reference sequence). The CDR3 nucleotides read TGTGCCAGCAGTGCTACAGGGGCCGTCGTGGAAAAACTGTTTTTT. Translated: CASSATGAVVEKLFF.

This clone is a singleton in its sample. The chain joins TRBV6-5 to TRBJ2-1; the match to TRBD2 covers 9 bases. V was pared by 6 bases and J by 9 bases, with 9 bases of the junction left unmatched. Germline V gene sequence: CDR1 MNHEY, CDR2 SVGAGI. The CDR3 loop spans 14 amino acids. CDR3 DNA: TGTGCCAGCAGCTTTAGCGGGAGTCGGGTTGAGCAGTTCTTC. Translation: CASSFSGSRVEQFF.

This chain connects TRBV7-4 to TRBJ2-7; 10 nucleotides match TRBD1. Trimming cost V 3 bases and J 5 bases; bases outside gene matches: 19. CDR3 length: 19 residues. Germline V gene sequence: CDR1 SGHVT, CDR2 SQSDAQ. The CDR3 region is CASSFHPGQGTYHYHEQYF. CDR3 in DNA: TGTGCCAGCAGCTTTCATCCGGGACAGGGGACATATCACTACCACGAGCAGTACTTC.

The chain has TRBV5-6 and TRBJ2-3; possible D gene TRBD2, 5 bases. Germline V lookup: CDR1 SGHDT, CDR2 YYEEEE. V was clipped by 2 bases and J by 1 base, with 8 bases between them. This CDR3 is 14 amino acids long. CDR3 protein: CASSLRRRTDTQYF. DNA of the CDR3: TGTGCCAGCAGCTTACGGAGGCGCACAGATACGCAGTATTTT.

The V call is TRBV5-5, the J call TRBJ1-5; D is ambiguous. Germline loops: CDR1 SGHKS, CDR2 YYEKEE (reference sequence). V lost 0 bases and J 6 bases, leaving 10 bases between the germline ends. This CDR3 is 14 amino acids long. As DNA, the CDR3 is TGTGCCAGCAGCTTGGGTGCCAGAGGTCAGCCCCAGCATTTT. Translating gives CASSLGARGQPQHF.

The chain has TRBV9 and TRBJ2-5; D is unresolved. V dropped 4 bases and J dropped 2 bases, with 9 bases sitting between them. Germline loops: CDR1 SGDLS, CDR2 YYNGEE. This CDR3 is built from 13 residues. In DNA form, the CDR3 reads TGTGCCAGCAGCTTCAATCTACAAGAGACCCAGTACTTC. This translates into CASSFNLQETQYF.

V is TRBV5-1 and J is TRBJ1-6; a possible D gene is TRBD1 (6 bases). The CDR3 covers 16 residues. Germline CDR1 is SGHRS and CDR2 is YFSETQ. Between the trimmed V and J ends, which lost 4 bases and 1 base, there was a span of 12 bases. The CDR3 bases are TGCGCCAGCAGCCGGGAGGGGGGGTCCTATAATTCACCCCTCCACTTT. This gives the protein CASSREGGSYNSPLHF.

In this sample, this clone turned up once. V is TRBV19 and J is TRBJ2-3; D is unresolved. Trimming removed 2 bases at V and 4 bases at J, with 7 bases between. Germline CDR1 LNHDA, CDR2 SQIVND (reference sequence). The CDR3 runs 13 residues. The CDR3 region has the DNA TGTGCCAGTAGTATAAGAGTTGCAGATACGCAGTATTTT. Residues: CASSIRVADTQYF.

The chain employs TRBV27 and TRBJ2-5; weak D call: TRBD1 (6 bases). The ends were cut back, 8 bases at V and 5 bases at J, with 12 bases in the middle. CDR3 size: 12 residues. The germline gives CDR1 MNHEY, CDR2 SMNVEV (reference sequence). Written as DNA, the CDR3 is TGTGCCAGCGGACACAGGGACGAGACCCAGTACTTC. This gives the protein CASGHRDETQYF.

The chain carries TRBV7-9 and TRBJ2-1; tentatively, D is TRBD2 (6 bases). V lost 2 bases and J lost 10, with 15 bases in between. CDR3 size: 14 residues. Looked up from germline, CDR1 is SEHNR and CDR2 is FQNEAQ (reference sequence). CDR3 in DNA: TGTGCCAGCAGCTTACTCCGGGGACTTCAGGAGCAGTTCTTC. Encoded protein: CASSLLRGLQEQFF.

This chain links TRBV7-2 with TRBJ1-5; a weak D match, TRBD1 (6 bases). V was pared by 1 base and J by 7 bases, with 11 bases between. The CDR3 extends over 14 amino acids. From germline, CDR1 is SGHTA and CDR2 FQGNSA. CDR3 amino acids: CASSLVGAGQPQHF. DNA for the CDR3: TGTGCCAGCAGCTTAGTGGGGGCCGGACAGCCCCAGCATTTT.

The chain uses TRBV2 and TRBJ1-3, with D perhaps matching TRBD1 (5 bases). The CDR3 runs to 16 residues. CDR1 SNHLY and CDR2 FYNNEI come from the germline V gene. The V and J ends lost 2 bases and 4 bases respectively, with 15 bases between them. In DNA, the CDR3 is TGTGCCAGCAGTGAAAATCGAGGGGACTCAGGAAACACCATATATTTT. Its protein product is CASSENRGDSGNTIYF.

The chain links TRBV29-1 to TRBJ1-1; no clear D gene. The CDR3 totals 14 residues. Trimming removed 6 bases from V and 0 bases from J, with 14 bases in between. Germline lookup yields CDR1 SQVTM and CDR2 ANQGSEA. CDR3 region: CSVTRTNMNTEAFF. Here the CDR3 DNA reads TGCAGCGTGACAAGAACCAATATGAACACTGAAGCTTTCTTT.

The chain links TRBV11-2 to TRBJ2-1; the match to TRBD2 covers 9 bases. This CDR3 is 14 amino acids long. V lost 4 bases and J lost 7; bases outside the gene matches: 5. From germline, CDR1 is SGHAT and CDR2 FQNNGV. CDR3 sequence reads: CASSSGLAWNEQFF. DNA for the CDR3: TGTGCCAGCAGCTCAGGACTAGCGTGGAATGAGCAGTTCTTC.

The V call is TRBV10-2, the J call TRBJ2-2; tentatively, D is TRBD1 (7 bases). The length of the CDR3 is 15 residues. CDR1 is WSHSY and CDR2 is SAAADI in the germline V gene. Trimming stripped 7 bases from V and 5 bases from J, with 17 bases between. This chain's CDR3 is CASTPGGLGTGELFF. CDR3 coding DNA: TGCGCCAGCACCCCAGGGGGGCTAGGAACCGGGGAGCTGTTTTTT.

The chain combines TRBV4-1 with TRBJ2-7; D possibly corresponds to TRBD2 (6 bases). Trimming removed 1 base at V and 4 bases at J, with 14 bases between. Germline lookup yields CDR1 MGHRA and CDR2 YSYEKL. The CDR3 contains 15 residues. CDR3 coding DNA: TGCGCCAGCAGCCAAGTTCAAGGGGAGGTGTACGAGCAGTACTTC. It encodes CASSQVQGEVYEQYF.

The chain is built from TRBV21-1 and TRBJ1-2; the D call TRBD1 from the table was never checked on the DNA. TRBV21-1 is flagged as a pseudogene. The CDR3 is 18 amino acids. The CDR3 is CASSKKFRNRHPNYGYTF. The CDR3 nucleotides read TGTGCCAGCAGCAAAAAGTTCCGGAACAGACACCCTAACTATGGCTACACCTTC.

This sequence joins TRBV30 and TRBJ2-5, with TRBD2 matching 7 bases. Trimming cost V 5 bases and J 5 bases; bases outside gene matches: 5. Germline CDR1 reads GTSNPN; CDR2 reads SVGIG (reference sequence). CDR3 size: 12 residues. The CDR3 sequence: CAWGGRGETQYF. The DNA for the CDR3 is TGTGCCTGGGGCGGGAGAGGGGAGACCCAGTACTTC.

V gene TRBV27 combines with J gene TRBJ2-5; 11 bases map to TRBD2. Gene TRBJ2-7 matches the end of the DNA better, so the J call may be wrong. Germline CDR1 is MNHEY and CDR2 is SMNVEV (reference sequence). This CDR3 has 14 residues. CDR3 DNA sequence: TGTGCCAGCAGTGGGACTAGCGGAACCTACGAGCAGTACTTC. Translating it yields CASSGTSGTYEQYF.

This clone came up once. V usage is TRBV13 and J usage is TRBJ1-2; D possibly corresponds to TRBD1 (6 bases). Germline values: CDR1 PRHDT, CDR2 FYEKMQ (reference sequence). This CDR3 spans 14 amino acids. The ends were cut back, 0 bases at V and 8 bases at J, with 13 bases in the middle. The CDR3, as DNA: TGTGCCAGCAGCTTAGGAAACAGGGCTTCCGGCTACACCTTC. It codes for CASSLGNRASGYTF.

This chain uses TRBV6-5 with TRBJ2-5, with 7 bases fitting TRBD2. From germline, CDR1 is MNHEY and CDR2 SVGAGI. V lost 2 bases, J lost 6 bases, and 6 bases stayed unmatched. The CDR3 is 14 residues long. As DNA, the CDR3 is TGTGCCAGCAGTTACGGGGAGGGAATAAAGACCCAGTACTTC. Translating it yields CASSYGEGIKTQYF.

The rearrangement links TRBV7-2 to TRBJ2-1, with TRBD2 matching over 10 bases. Germline V gives CDR1 SGHTA, CDR2 FQGNSA. The CDR3 has 19 amino acids. Trimming took 5 bases from V and 5 from J; bases not matched to a gene: 18. Here the CDR3 DNA reads TGTGCCAGCAGCCGGGCTAGCGGGAGAACGTTTGCGGGCGACAATGAGCAGTTCTTC. Translation: CASSRASGRTFAGDNEQFF.

The V gene is TRBV7-2, the J gene TRBJ2-1; D unclear. CDR1 SGHTA and CDR2 FQGNSA come from the germline V gene. The CDR3 is made up of 11 amino acids. V was clipped by 2 bases and J by 8 bases, with 4 bases between them. The CDR3 coding sequence is TGTGCCAGCAGCTTATCGGATGAGCAGTTCTTC. Protein: CASSLSDEQFF.

V is TRBV28 and J is TRBJ2-4; D gene unclear. CDR3 length: 14 amino acids. V dropped 3 bases and J dropped 1 base, with 7 bases sitting between them. Germline values: CDR1 MDHEN, CDR2 SYDVKM. The CDR3 DNA is TGTGCCAGCAGTTTCAACGGGGCCAAAAACATTCAGTACTTC. Protein product: CASSFNGAKNIQYF.